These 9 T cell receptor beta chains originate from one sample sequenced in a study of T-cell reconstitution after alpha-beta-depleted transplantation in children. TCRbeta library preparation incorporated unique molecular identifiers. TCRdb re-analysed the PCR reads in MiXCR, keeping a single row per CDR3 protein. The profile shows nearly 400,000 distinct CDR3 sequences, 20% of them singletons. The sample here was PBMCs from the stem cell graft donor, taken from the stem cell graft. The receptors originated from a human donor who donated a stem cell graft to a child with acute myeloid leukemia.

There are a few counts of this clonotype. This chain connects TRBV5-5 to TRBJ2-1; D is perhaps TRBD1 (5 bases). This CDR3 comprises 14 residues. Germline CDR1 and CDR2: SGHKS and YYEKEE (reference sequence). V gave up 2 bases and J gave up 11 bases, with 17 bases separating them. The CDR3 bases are TGTGCCAGCAGCTTAGGGGATGTTGGTCCCCAGCAGTTCTTC. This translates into CASSLGDVGPQQFF.

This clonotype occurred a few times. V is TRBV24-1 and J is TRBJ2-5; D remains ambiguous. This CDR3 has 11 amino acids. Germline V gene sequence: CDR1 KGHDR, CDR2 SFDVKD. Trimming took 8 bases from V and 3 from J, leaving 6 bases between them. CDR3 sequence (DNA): TGTGCCACCAAAGACGAAGAGACCCAGTACTTC. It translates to CATKDEETQYF.

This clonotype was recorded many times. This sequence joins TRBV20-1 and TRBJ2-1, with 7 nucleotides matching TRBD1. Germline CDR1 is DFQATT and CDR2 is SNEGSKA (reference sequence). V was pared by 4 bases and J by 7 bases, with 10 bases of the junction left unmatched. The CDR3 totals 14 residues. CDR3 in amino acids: CSATPGQVLNEQFF. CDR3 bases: TGCAGTGCTACCCCCGGACAGGTTCTAAATGAGCAGTTCTTC.

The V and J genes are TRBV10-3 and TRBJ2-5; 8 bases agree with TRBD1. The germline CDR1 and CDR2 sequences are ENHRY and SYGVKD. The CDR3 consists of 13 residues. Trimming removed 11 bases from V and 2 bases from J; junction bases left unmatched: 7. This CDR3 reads CAGADRVQETQYF. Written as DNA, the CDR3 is TGTGCCGGCGCGGACAGGGTACAAGAGACCCAGTACTTC.

This chain's CDR3 is CATSELGQGTYNEQFF. CDR3 coding DNA: TGTGCCACCAGTGAACTGGGACAGGGCACCTACAATGAGCAGTTCTTC. This rearrangement joins TRBV24-1 to TRBJ2-1, with TRBD1 matching 9 bases. After removal of 4 bases from V and 2 bases from J, the junction contained 5 bases not matched to a gene. The germline V gene has CDR1 KGHDR and CDR2 SFDVKD. The CDR3 has 16 residues.

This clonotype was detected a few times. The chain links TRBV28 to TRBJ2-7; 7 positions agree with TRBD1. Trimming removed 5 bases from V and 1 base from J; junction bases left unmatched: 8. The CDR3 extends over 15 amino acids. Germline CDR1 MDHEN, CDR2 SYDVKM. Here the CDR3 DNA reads TGTGCCAGCAGTCCCCAGAGACAGGGATCCTACGAGCAGTACTTC. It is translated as CASSPQRQGSYEQYF.

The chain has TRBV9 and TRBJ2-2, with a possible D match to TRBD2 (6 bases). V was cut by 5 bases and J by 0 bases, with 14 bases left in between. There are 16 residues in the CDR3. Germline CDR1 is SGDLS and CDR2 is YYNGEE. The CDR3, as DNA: TGTGCCAGCAGTCCGCGTGGGGACTCGAACACCGGGGAGCTGTTTTTT. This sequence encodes CASSPRGDSNTGELFF.

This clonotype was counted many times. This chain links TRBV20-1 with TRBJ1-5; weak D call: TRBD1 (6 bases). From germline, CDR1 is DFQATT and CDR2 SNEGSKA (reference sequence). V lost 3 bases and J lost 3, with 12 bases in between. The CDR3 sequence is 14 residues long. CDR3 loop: CSASLQGNNQPQHF. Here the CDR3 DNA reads TGCAGTGCTAGTTTACAGGGAAACAATCAGCCCCAGCATTTT.

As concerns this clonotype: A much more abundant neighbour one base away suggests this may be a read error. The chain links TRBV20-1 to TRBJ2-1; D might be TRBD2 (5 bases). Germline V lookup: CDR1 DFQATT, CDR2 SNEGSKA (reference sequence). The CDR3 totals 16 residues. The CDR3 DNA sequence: TGCTGTGCTAGCCAGGCGGGTAGAAGCTCCTACAATGAGCAGTTCTTC. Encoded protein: CCASQAGRSSYNEQFF.